This TCR beta chain was recovered during a study of blood T cell repertoires in COVID-19. Across the study: Samples of COVID-19 (acute and convalescent) were obtained from the United States, Italy and Spain. In each case, the material was cDNA or gDNA derived from T cells, B-cell-depleted T cells, or PBMCs.

Clones were read by immunoSEQ multiplex PCR, and TCRdb kept only the in-frame ones, dropping some. The sample has around 480,000 clones; approximately 90% are singletons. CDR1 and CDR2 (germline): SGDLS, YYNGEE. J lost 4 bases, V lost 0 bases, and 5 bases had no gene match. The CDR3 runs to 15 residues. The specimen was peripheral blood. The sequence was obtained from a woman aged 45-60 years with COVID-19, enrolled during active disease. V and J are TRBV9 and TRBJ1-2; 8 nucleotides match TRBD1. CDR3 in DNA: TGTGCCAGCAGCGTAGGGGAGGGGACAGGCTATGGCTACACCTTC. Translating it yields CASSVGEGTGYGYTF.